This T cell receptor beta chain was observed in a study of T cells after yellow fever vaccination. This clonotype was seen a few times. Its antigen is still unknown. V lost 0 bases to trimming and J lost 8 bases; unmatched junction nucleotides: 6. The CDR3 covers 16 residues. CDR1 and CDR2 (germline): SGDLS, YYNGEE. Study-wide findings and caveats: Post-booster repertoires again held most primary-vaccination clones (approximately 96% CD4, roughly 88% CD8). The study noted that FACS-sorted repertoires could contain abundant clonotypes contaminating from the bulk population.

MiXCR was run by TCRdb on the 5' RACE reads, yielding one entry per CDR3 protein. The sample has 95,000 to 100,000 distinct CDR3 sequences; roughly 5.2% are singletons. Sequenced here: CD8+ T cells sorted from PBMCs, sampled 10 days after the yellow fever booster vaccination. This TCR derives from a young man who received the YFV17D yellow fever vaccine. The chain uses TRBV9 and TRBJ2-1, with TRBD2 matching 12 bases. CDR3 DNA: TGTGCCAGCAGCGTAGGGGGACTAGCGGGCTTGGATGAGCAGTTCTTC. Protein product: CASSVGGLAGLDEQFF.